This TCR beta chain is from a study of OX40 agonist ivuxolimab in advanced cancers. Turning to the study itself: Patients were under 90% male with ages roughly 23 to 90, mean 60. Anti-PD-1, anti-PD-L1 or anti-CTLA-4 therapy given earlier was allowed, and around 40% had some.

Whole-study findings and limits: CD8+ T cells showed, on average, more clonal expansion than CD4+ cells.

This table comes from immunoSEQ multiplex PCR, and its TCRdb copy is limited to in-frame clones, with some not included. The sample yields around 38,000 clones, around 88% seen once. Comment on this clone: Its antigen is not identified.

Sample: CD4+ or CD8+ T cells sorted from blood, taken in a trial of the OX40 agonist ivuxolimab. The TCR was taken from an adult with an advanced solid tumor such as melanoma, head and neck, liver or kidney cancer.

The CDR3 coding sequence is TGTGCCAGCAGCGTGACAGGGGAAGGTGGCTACACCTTC. Its protein is CASSVTGEGGYTF. This rearrangement joins TRBV9 to TRBJ1-2, with 8 bases aligning to TRBD1. Germline V gene lookup returns CDR1 SGDLS and CDR2 YYNGEE. Trimming removed 2 bases from V and 7 bases from J; junction bases left unmatched: 4. This CDR3 spans 13 amino acids. The whole variable domain, filled in from reference TRBV9 and TRBJ1-2, reads DSGVTQTPKHLITATGQRVTLRCSPRSGDLSVYWYQQSLDQGLQFLIQYYNGEERAKGNILERFSAQQFPDLHSELNLSSLELGDSALYFCASSVTGEGGYTFGSGTRLTVV.